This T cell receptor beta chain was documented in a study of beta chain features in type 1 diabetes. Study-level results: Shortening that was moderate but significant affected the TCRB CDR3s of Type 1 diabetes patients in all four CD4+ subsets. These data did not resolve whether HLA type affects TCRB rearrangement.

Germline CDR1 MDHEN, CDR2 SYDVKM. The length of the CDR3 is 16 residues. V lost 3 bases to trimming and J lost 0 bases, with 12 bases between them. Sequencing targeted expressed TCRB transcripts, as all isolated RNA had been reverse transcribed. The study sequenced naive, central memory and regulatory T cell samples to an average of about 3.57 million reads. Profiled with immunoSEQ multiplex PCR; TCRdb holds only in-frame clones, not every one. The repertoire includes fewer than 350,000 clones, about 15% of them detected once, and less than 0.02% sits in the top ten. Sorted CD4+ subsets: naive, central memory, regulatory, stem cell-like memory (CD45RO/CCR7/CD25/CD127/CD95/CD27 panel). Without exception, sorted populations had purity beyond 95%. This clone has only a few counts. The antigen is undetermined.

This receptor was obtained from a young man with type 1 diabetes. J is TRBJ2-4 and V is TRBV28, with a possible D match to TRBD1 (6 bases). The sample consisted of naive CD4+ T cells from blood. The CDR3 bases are TGTGCCAGCAGTTTCGGACCAGGGGTAGCCAAAAACATTCAGTACTTC. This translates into CASSFGPGVAKNIQYF.